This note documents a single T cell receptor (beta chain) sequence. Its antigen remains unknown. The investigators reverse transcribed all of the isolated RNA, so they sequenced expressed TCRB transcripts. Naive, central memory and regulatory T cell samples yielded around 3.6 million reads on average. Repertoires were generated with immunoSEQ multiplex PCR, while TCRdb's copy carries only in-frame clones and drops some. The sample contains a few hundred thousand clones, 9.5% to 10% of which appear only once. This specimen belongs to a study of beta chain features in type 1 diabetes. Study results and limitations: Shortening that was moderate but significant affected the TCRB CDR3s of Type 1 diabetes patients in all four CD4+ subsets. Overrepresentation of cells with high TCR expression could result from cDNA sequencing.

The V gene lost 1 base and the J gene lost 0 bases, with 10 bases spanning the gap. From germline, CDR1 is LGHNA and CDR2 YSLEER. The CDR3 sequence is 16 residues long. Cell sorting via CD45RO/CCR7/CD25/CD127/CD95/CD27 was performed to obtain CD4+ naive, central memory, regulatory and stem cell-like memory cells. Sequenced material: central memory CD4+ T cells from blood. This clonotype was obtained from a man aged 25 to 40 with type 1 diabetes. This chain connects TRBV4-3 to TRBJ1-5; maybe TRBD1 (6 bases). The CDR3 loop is CASSQVLGASNQPQHF. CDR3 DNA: TGCGCCAGCAGCCAAGTTTTGGGGGCTAGCAATCAGCCCCAGCATTTT.